The 29 T cell receptor beta chains below come from one sample, sequenced in a study of cytomegalovirus exposure and HLA in healthy donors. Method: immunoSEQ multiplex PCR; TCRdb's copy keeps in-frame clones and lacks some. The repertoire holds about 130,000 clones, with almost 85% as singletons. Sequences were obtained from PBMCs. Every receptor here comes from a man under 40 in good health and CMV-seropositive.

V is TRBV5-6 and J is TRBJ2-3; D might be TRBD1 (5 bases). V dropped 0 bases and J dropped 2 bases, with 7 bases sitting between them. Looked up from germline, CDR1 is SGHDT and CDR2 is YYEEEE. CDR3 length: 14 amino acids. The CDR3 spells CASSLGQLTDTQYF. DNA of the CDR3: TGTGCCAGCAGCTTGGGACAGCTCACAGATACGCAGTATTTT.

V usage is TRBV18 and J usage is TRBJ2-3; D is unresolved. V was cut by 3 bases and J by 2 bases, with 3 bases left in between. The CDR3 has 12 amino acids. Per the germline V gene, CDR1 is KGHSH and CDR2 is LQKENI. For the CDR3, the DNA is TGTGCCAGCTCACCTTACACAGATACGCAGTATTTT. Encoded protein: CASSPYTDTQYF. Supplemented by reference TRBV18 and TRBJ2-3, the full variable domain reads NAGVMQNPRHLVRRRGQEARLRCSPMKGHSHVYWYRQLPEEGLKFMVYLQKENIIDESGMPKERFSAEFPKEGPSILRIQQVVRGDSAAYFCASSPYTDTQYFGPGTRLTVL.

The genes are TRBV23-1 and TRBJ2-7; 8 bases line up with TRBD1. TRBV23-1 is an ORF for which the function is uncertain. The CDR3 length is 15 residues. Trimming at V came to 8 bases and at J to 2 bases, leaving 11 bases not matched to a gene. In nucleotides, the CDR3 is TGCGCCAGCCCCCGACGGGACAGGCCCCCCTACGAGCAGTACTTC. Amino acids: CASPRRDRPPYEQYF.

V is TRBV19 and J is TRBJ1-2, with a weak D call TRBD1 (5 bases). Per the germline V gene, CDR1 is LNHDA and CDR2 is SQIVND (reference sequence). The length of the CDR3 is 14 residues. V was cut by 1 base and J by 7 bases, with 13 bases left in between. DNA for the CDR3: TGTGCCAGTAGTATAGGGGGGGTCCGGAGTGGCTACACCTTC. This codes for CASSIGGVRSGYTF.

The J gene is TRBJ2-5, the V gene TRBV7-2; 10 nucleotides align to TRBD2. Germline assignment: CDR1 SGHTA and CDR2 FQGNSA. V dropped 5 bases and J dropped 5; count of bases not matched to a gene: 8. The CDR3 is 15 amino acids. CDR3 amino acids: CASSHPGTSVETQYF. Written as DNA, the CDR3 is TGTGCCAGCAGCCACCCCGGGACTAGCGTTGAGACCCAGTACTTC.

The chain couples TRBV27 to TRBJ2-7; weak D call: TRBD1 (7 bases). Germline V gene data show CDR1 as MNHEY and CDR2 as SMNVEV (reference sequence). Trimming stripped 6 bases from V and 4 bases from J, with 16 bases between. CDR3 size: 14 residues. Here the CDR3 DNA reads TGTGCCAGCAGGCTCAGGGGGGTAGCGTACGAGCAGTACTTC. This translates into CASRLRGVAYEQYF.

The rearrangement joins TRBV7-2 to TRBJ2-1; 7 bases are shared with TRBD2. The CDR3 sequence is 16 residues long. V trimming: 6 bases; J trimming: 8 bases; junction bases outside the gene matches: 16. Germline CDR1 reads SGHTA; CDR2 reads FQGNSA. In DNA form, the CDR3 reads TGTGCCAGCAGACCTGAGTTAGGGAGGGCGGGCGATGAGCAGTTCTTC. This encodes CASRPELGRAGDEQFF.

This chain links TRBV7-9 with TRBJ1-3, with TRBD1 matching over 9 bases. CDR3 size: 17 residues. Germline V lookup: CDR1 SEHNR, CDR2 FQNEAQ (reference sequence). The V segment lost 0 bases and the J segment 4 bases; nucleotides outside the gene matches: 7. This CDR3 reads CASSLAADRGTGNTIYF. The CDR3 DNA is TGTGCCAGCAGCTTAGCGGCGGACAGGGGTACCGGAAACACCATATATTTT.

The J gene is TRBJ1-2, the V gene TRBV5-1; 10 nucleotides line up with TRBD1. CDR1 and CDR2 (germline): SGHRS, YFSETQ. This CDR3 spans 14 amino acids. The junction had 5 bases not matched to a gene; V was cut back by 1 base and J by 8 bases. The CDR3 loop is CASSLSGQGPGYTF. For the CDR3, the DNA is TGCGCCAGCAGCTTGTCGGGACAGGGGCCCGGCTACACCTTC.

The rearrangement joins TRBV4-3 to TRBJ2-6; D is unresolved. Germline lookup yields CDR1 LGHNA and CDR2 YSLEER. V was cut by 0 bases and J by 2 bases, with 11 bases left in between. The CDR3 is made up of 17 amino acids. CDR3 amino acids: CASSQEILSAGANVLTF. For the CDR3, the DNA is TGCGCCAGCAGCCAAGAAATTCTCAGTGCTGGGGCCAACGTCCTGACTTTC.

This sequence joins TRBV18 and TRBJ1-4; TRBD1 aligns across 9 bases. The CDR3 extends over 15 amino acids. J gave up 8 bases and V 3 bases, and 7 bases lay outside the gene matches. CDR1 and CDR2 (germline): KGHSH, LQKENI. CDR3 amino acids: CASSPQRDRDEKLFF. CDR3 coding DNA: TGTGCCAGCTCACCCCAACGGGACAGGGACGAAAAACTGTTTTTT.

The rearrangement links TRBV9 to TRBJ2-3; the match to TRBD1 covers 7 bases. V shed 2 bases, J shed 6 bases, and the junction held 6 bases outside the gene matches. The CDR3 loop spans 14 amino acids. Germline V lookup: CDR1 SGDLS, CDR2 YYNGEE. CDR3 sequence: CASSVTGSEDTQYF. The CDR3 bases are TGTGCCAGCAGCGTGACAGGGTCGGAGGATACGCAGTATTTT.

A word on this clone: Since a much larger clone is just one base distant, this may be a read error. The chain recombines TRBV2 with TRBJ2-7; TRBD1 aligns across 11 bases. The germline V gene encodes CDR1 SNHLY and CDR2 FYNNEI. The CDR3 extends over 14 amino acids. V lost 5 bases, J lost 3 bases, and 3 bases stayed unmatched. The CDR3 is CASSSGTGGYEQYF. CDR3 in DNA: TGTGCCAGCAGTTCCGGGACAGGGGGCTACGAGCAGTACTTC.

The CDR3 DNA reads TGTGCCAGCAGCTTGCGCAATGGGGCAGGGGGCGCGTACACGCAGTATTTT. This encodes CASSLRNGAGGAYTQYF. The chain carries TRBV5-8 and TRBJ2-3, with TRBD1 identical over 8 bases. The CDR3 totals 17 residues. Trimming at V came to 1 base and at J to 9 bases, leaving 16 bases not matched to a gene. In germline, CDR1 is SGHTS, CDR2 YDEGEE.

The chain links TRBV14 to TRBJ2-7; 7 bases align to TRBD1. With 2 bases clipped from V and 2 bases from J, the junction kept 6 bases outside the gene matches. Germline loops: CDR1 SGHDN, CDR2 FVKESK. The CDR3 is 15 amino acids. CDR3 region: CASSQTGTDPYEQYF. The CDR3 DNA is TGTGCCAGCAGCCAAACCGGGACAGACCCCTACGAGCAGTACTTC.

This chain connects TRBV11-2 to TRBJ2-1; 8 nucleotides match TRBD2. The CDR3 is 15 residues long. Per germline, CDR1 SGHAT and CDR2 FQNNGV. Losses at the gene ends were 6 bases for V and 3 bases for J; bases not matched to a gene: 7. The CDR3 spells CASRPGSGVYNEQFF. The CDR3 DNA is TGTGCCAGCAGGCCTGGTAGCGGGGTCTACAATGAGCAGTTCTTC.

The chain carries TRBV5-1 and TRBJ2-7; possibly TRBD2 for D (5 bases). Trimming shortened V by 2 bases and J by 4 bases, and 10 bases separated the two germline ends. Per the germline V gene, CDR1 is SGHRS and CDR2 is YFSETQ. This CDR3 comprises 13 residues. The CDR3 reads CASSLGGGYEQYF. Here the CDR3 DNA reads TGCGCCAGCAGCTTAGGAGGCGGTTACGAGCAGTACTTC. The full variable domain, in which reference TRBV5-1 and TRBJ2-7 provide the parts outside the CDR3, is KAGVTQTPRYLIKTRGQQVTLSCSPISGHRSVSWYQQTPGQGLQFLFEYFSETQRNKGNFPGRFSGRQFSNSRSEMNVSTLELGDSALYLCASSLGGGYEQYFGPGTRLTVT.

This chain uses TRBV27 with TRBJ2-7; D call uncertain. The ends were cut back, 7 bases at V and 0 bases at J, with 7 bases in the middle. The CDR3 spans 12 residues. CDR1 is MNHEY and CDR2 is SMNVEV in the germline V gene (reference sequence). For the CDR3, the DNA is TGTGCCAGCACCGCGAGCTCCTACGAGCAGTACTTC. Its translation is CASTASSYEQYF.

This clone turned up a few times. The gene calls are TRBV6-1 and TRBJ1-2; 10 bases are shared with TRBD1. CDR3 length equals 19 residues. The V gene's germline CDR1 is MNHNS and CDR2 SASEGT. V lost 4 bases, J lost 1 base, and 15 bases stayed unmatched. The CDR3 DNA follows: TGTGCCAGCAGTGCTAGACAGGGGGCCACCACACCCAATAACTATGGCTACACCTTC. The encoded protein is CASSARQGATTPNNYGYTF.

V is TRBV9 and J is TRBJ2-7; maybe TRBD1 (7 bases). The V end lost 7 bases, the J end lost 5 bases, and 13 bases lay between the germline ends. Germline CDR1 is SGDLS and CDR2 is YYNGEE. CDR3 length: 12 residues. The CDR3 is CASGGGRNEQYF. CDR3 sequence (DNA): TGTGCCAGCGGAGGGGGCAGGAACGAGCAGTACTTC.

V and J are TRBV11-2 and TRBJ1-2; 7 bases line up with TRBD1. The CDR3 sequence is 14 residues long. V shed 4 bases and J 2 bases; nucleotides not matched to a gene: 4. The germline V gene encodes CDR1 SGHAT and CDR2 FQNNGV. In nucleotides, the CDR3 is TGTGCCAGCAGCTCCTTACAGGGGAACTATGGCTACACCTTC. This codes for CASSSLQGNYGYTF.

This clone was recorded once. Here the CDR3 DNA reads TGTGCCAGCAGCTCAACTAGCGCGACCACAGATACGCAGTATTTT. This gives the protein CASSSTSATTDTQYF. This chain connects TRBV7-2 to TRBJ2-3, with 7 bases matching TRBD2. Germline-derived CDR1 and CDR2 are SGHTA and FQGNSA. CDR3 length: 15 amino acids. V shed 4 bases, J shed 2 bases, and the junction held 6 bases outside the gene matches.

V is TRBV10-3 and J is TRBJ1-1; 7 nucleotides match TRBD1. The germline CDR1 and CDR2 sequences are ENHRY and SYGVKD. This CDR3 comprises 14 residues. With V trimmed by 7 bases and J by 6 bases, 11 bases remained unmatched. CDR3 loop: CAITEQGKGAEAFF. CDR3 coding DNA: TGTGCCATCACCGAACAGGGGAAAGGGGCTGAAGCTTTCTTT.

The J gene is TRBJ2-2, the V gene TRBV5-1; 7 nucleotides agree with TRBD2. Trimming took 2 bases from V and 3 from J; bases not matched to a gene: 4. The CDR3 has 15 amino acids. Germline values: CDR1 SGHRS, CDR2 YFSETQ. CDR3 amino acids: CASSFGLADTGELFF. In DNA form, the CDR3 reads TGCGCCAGCAGCTTTGGCCTAGCGGACACCGGGGAGCTGTTTTTT.

The rearrangement uses TRBV14 and TRBJ2-4, with TRBD1 identical over 8 bases. The CDR3 extends over 16 amino acids. Germline CDR1 reads SGHDN; CDR2 reads FVKESK. V lost 1 base to trimming and J lost 3 bases; unmatched junction nucleotides: 5. The CDR3 protein is CASSQAGGHSKNIQYF. The DNA of the CDR3 is TGTGCCAGCAGCCAAGCAGGGGGCCATAGCAAAAACATTCAGTACTTC.

The chain employs TRBV27 and TRBJ1-2; unclear D gene. V shed 5 bases and J shed 6 bases, with 13 bases lying between them. The CDR3 runs to 13 residues. Germline values: CDR1 MNHEY, CDR2 SMNVEV (reference sequence). CDR3 sequence: CASSLGGRDGYTF. CDR3 DNA sequence: TGTGCCAGCAGTCTCGGCGGCCGAGATGGCTACACCTTC.

The chain couples TRBV9 to TRBJ2-1; 7 nucleotides agree with TRBD2. This CDR3 is built from 15 residues. Trimming cost V 3 bases and J 1 base; bases outside gene matches: 4. Looked up from germline, CDR1 is SGDLS and CDR2 is YYNGEE. The CDR3 loop is CASSERDGSYNEQFF. The CDR3 coding sequence is TGTGCCAGCAGCGAGCGGGACGGGTCCTACAATGAGCAGTTCTTC.

The chain links TRBV4-2 to TRBJ2-1; no firm D call. Trimming removed 0 bases from V and 10 bases from J, with 7 bases in between. Germline values: CDR1 LGHNA, CDR2 YNFKEQ. The CDR3 consists of 12 residues. CDR3 sequence (DNA): TGTGCCAGCAGCCAAGATCGGCGGGAGCAGTTCTTC. This gives the protein CASSQDRREQFF.

The rearrangement links TRBV5-1 to TRBJ2-7; a weak D match, TRBD1 (7 bases). Germline CDR1 and CDR2: SGHRS and YFSETQ. Deletions cut 4 bases from V and 5 bases from J, with 19 bases between. CDR3 size: 15 residues. The CDR3 region is CASSVGAQGGHEQYF. CDR3 nucleotides: TGCGCCAGCAGCGTTGGGGCGCAGGGGGGCCACGAGCAGTACTTC.